The clone carrying this TCR beta chain was detected a few times. Every participating donor contributed roughly 11 milliliters of peripheral blood through a draw. The CDR3 sequence is 12 residues long. V lost 6 bases and J 3 bases, leaving 6 bases between the germline ends. The V gene's germline CDR1 is MNHEY and CDR2 SVGEGT. Next came a second PCR, run for roughly 7 to 12 cycles, which used a sample-barcoded 5' primer along with a J-beta primer mix. MiXCR was run by TCRdb on the 5' RACE reads, yielding one entry per CDR3 protein. The sample has roughly 800,000 distinct CDR3 sequences; more than 20% are singletons. This entry belongs to a study of blood T cells in healthy people across ages. These same records also appear under a second study, on T cells of mothers and their children. In that study: Study donors consisted of a few healthy Caucasian mothers and their six children. For each mother, over 9 million TCR beta CDR3 reads were obtained, and for each child, 2.5 million to 3 million.

Sequenced input: blood. The rearrangement uses TRBV6-2 or TRBV6-3 and TRBJ1-5; D is uncertain. The TCR comes from a boy younger than 18 in good health. DNA of the CDR3: TGTGCCAGCAGCCTAAACAATCAGCCCCAGCATTTT. Translated, it gives CASSLNNQPQHF.